This TCR beta chain was documented in a study of human T cells and chemical hapten exposure. Study-level information: Once 0.01% DPC had been applied to the upper back by patch test, readings were taken at 6 days.

Points on this clonotype: Possible read error: a much larger clone is one base away.

The time point was: patch test 2, 6 weeks after DPC sensitization. The sample's treatment: therapeutic diphenylcyclopropenone sensitization with weekly scalp DPC. Blood was drawn before each patch test was applied. The library gave individual cDNA molecules unique molecular identifiers. The authors' processing: Sequenced samples showed a median of approximately 96,000 TCRs each, with counts running from about 22,000 to 700,000. TCRdb analysed the RACE reads with MiXCR anew, one entry per CDR3 protein. None of the V and J calls come from the authors' own analysis; TCRdb made them. Of around 82,000 distinct CDR3 sequences detected, about 6.3% appear once; the ten largest clones hold 1% to 1.5%. The germline V gene has CDR1 SGHTA and CDR2 FQGNSA. The CDR3 consists of 13 residues.

The chain combines TRBV7-2 with TRBJ2-3, with D possibly being TRBD2 (6 bases). This receptor was identified in a woman in her twenties or thirties with alopecia areata. Some clones in this sample may be carry-over from other donors' samples. Sequenced material: whole blood, taken in connection with sensitization to the hapten diphenylcyclopropenone (DPC). The CDR3 DNA is TGTGGCAGCAGCTTAGTGCGGGGCGATACGCAGTATTTT. Protein product: CGSSLVRGDTQYF.